Presented here are 13 T cell receptor beta chains from one specimen sequenced in a study of post-analysis software for immune sequencing data. These receptors lack a known antigen. Study-wide findings and caveats: Roughly five TRBV segments occurring more often in patients than controls included TRBV5-6, TRBV5-1 and TRBV20-1.

Each TCR beta cDNA library carried unique molecular identifiers. From the PCR reads, TCRdb called clonotypes with MiXCR, one entry per CDR3 protein. The sample yields about 680,000 distinct CDR3 sequences, approximately 59% seen once. The material sequenced was blood. The receptors here all came from a girl aged 2 to 10 with multiple sclerosis.

This clonotype was picked up a small number of times. The chain joins TRBV20-1 to TRBJ1-2; 7 nucleotides line up with TRBD1. This CDR3 comprises 15 residues. Germline V gives CDR1 DFQATT, CDR2 SNEGSKA (reference sequence). V was pared by 6 bases and J by 4 bases, with 14 bases of the junction left unmatched. The chain's CDR3 is CSAYPRDSFVYGYTF. CDR3 DNA sequence: TGCAGTGCCTACCCCCGGGACAGCTTTGTCTATGGCTACACCTTC.

This sequence joins TRBV13 and TRBJ2-5; 7 bases match TRBD2. V was pared by 5 bases and J by 3 bases, with 3 bases of the junction left unmatched. The CDR3 covers 13 residues. Germline V CDR1 and CDR2: PRHDT, FYEKMQ (reference sequence). The CDR3 DNA reads as TGTGCCAGCAGCCTGCTAGCGGAAGAGACCCAGTACTTC. Protein sequence: CASSLLAEETQYF.

The rearrangement links TRBV4-2 to TRBJ2-5, with 8 bases that match TRBD2. V shed 1 base and J 5 bases; nucleotides not matched to a gene: 6. The CDR3 sequence is 15 residues long. Looked up from germline, CDR1 is LGHNA and CDR2 is YNFKEQ. The CDR3 is CASSQVGGGSETQYF. CDR3 DNA: TGTGCCAGCAGCCAAGTTGGCGGGGGGTCGGAGACCCAGTACTTC.

On this clonotype itself: One end of the junction fails to match germline, which may point to a read error. This chain connects TRBV6-1 to TRBJ1-1; 9 nucleotides align to TRBD1. The CDR3 has 13 residues. CDR1 MNHNS and CDR2 SASEGT come from the germline V gene. The CDR3 is CTSRDRGSTEAFF. The CDR3 bases are TGTACCAGCAGAGACAGGGGGAGCACTGAAGCTTTCTTT.

V is TRBV10-2 and J is TRBJ2-7; D is unresolved. V was shortened by 4 bases and J by 2 bases, with 9 bases between the two germline ends. CDR3 length equals 13 residues. CDR1 and CDR2 from the germline V gene are WSHSY and SAAADI. CDR3 amino acids: CASSVNRAYEQYF. CDR3 nucleotide sequence: TGCGCCAGCAGTGTGAACAGAGCCTACGAGCAGTACTTC.

The rearrangement links TRBV12-3 or TRBV12-4 to TRBJ2-1, with 13 positions matching TRBD2. There are 15 residues in the CDR3. The J segment lost 4 bases and the V segment lost 8 bases, leaving 5 bases of the junction unmatched. The CDR3: CASRRGLAGYNEQFF. The CDR3 nucleotides read TGTGCCAGCCGGAGGGGACTAGCGGGGTACAATGAGCAGTTCTTC.

This clonotype was seen a handful of times. The chain couples TRBV5-1 to TRBJ1-2; 11 positions match TRBD1. The germline V gene encodes CDR1 SGHRS and CDR2 YFSETQ. The CDR3 totals 14 residues. J gave up 7 bases and V 4 bases, and 6 bases lay outside the gene matches. The CDR3 DNA is TGCGCCAGCAGCCCCGGACAGGGGGCGGCTGGCTACACCTTC. Amino acid sequence: CASSPGQGAAGYTF. Full variable domain (remainder filled in from reference TRBV5-1 and TRBJ1-2): KAGVTQTPRYLIKTRGQQVTLSCSPISGHRSVSWYQQTPGQGLQFLFEYFSETQRNKGNFPGRFSGRQFSNSRSEMNVSTLELGDSALYLCASSPGQGAAGYTFGSGTRLTVV.

V and J are TRBV4-1 and TRBJ1-1, with a possible D match to TRBD1 (5 bases). Germline CDR1 is MGHRA and CDR2 is YSYEKL. Trimming removed 0 bases at V and 4 bases at J, with 12 bases between. The CDR3 runs 15 residues. The CDR3 DNA follows: TGCGCCAGCAGCCAAGATGGACGGCAGGGCACTGAAGCTTTCTTT. Its translation is CASSQDGRQGTEAFF.

This clonotype was detected a few times. This chain joins TRBV7-6 and TRBJ2-5; 11 nucleotides align to TRBD2. Germline-derived CDR1 and CDR2 are SGHVS and FNYEAQ. This CDR3 spans 17 amino acids. Losses at the gene ends were 5 bases for V and 11 bases for J; bases not matched to a gene: 19. CDR3 in DNA: TGTGCCAGCAGCCCCGAGACTAGCGGGGCTCTATACAATGAGCAGTACTTC. Residues: CASSPETSGALYNEQYF.

This chain uses TRBV20-1 with TRBJ2-3, with 7 positions matching TRBD2. V lost 5 bases and J lost 3; bases outside the gene matches: 8. The CDR3 is 14 residues long. The V gene's germline CDR1 is DFQATT and CDR2 SNEGSKA (reference sequence). The CDR3 sequence is CSAERGPRTDTQYF. The CDR3 DNA follows: TGCAGTGCTGAGCGGGGACCGAGAACAGATACGCAGTATTTT.

The chain joins TRBV25-1 to TRBJ2-5, with TRBD1 identical over 9 bases. Losses at the gene ends were 4 bases for V and 2 bases for J; bases not matched to a gene: 5. Germline V gene lookup returns CDR1 MGHDK and CDR2 SYGVNS. The CDR3 contains 15 residues. The CDR3 sequence is CASSAGQGIQETQYF. Written as DNA, the CDR3 is TGTGCCAGCAGTGCCGGACAGGGGATACAAGAGACCCAGTACTTC.

This clonotype was seen a few times. The rearrangement uses TRBV5-1 and TRBJ2-1; perhaps TRBD2 as D (5 bases). Looked up from germline, CDR1 is SGHRS and CDR2 is YFSETQ. The CDR3 consists of 13 residues. The V gene lost 5 bases and the J gene lost 13 bases, with 19 bases spanning the gap. CDR3 residues: CASSWQAAIDQFF. The CDR3 DNA is TGCGCCAGCAGTTGGCAAGCGGCCATCGACCAGTTCTTC.

The chain recombines TRBV20-1 with TRBJ1-5; D may be TRBD1 (6 bases). The CDR3 consists of 15 residues. The germline V gene has CDR1 DFQATT and CDR2 SNEGSKA (reference sequence). With 0 bases removed from V and 2 bases from J, the gap between germline ends came to 11 bases. Here the CDR3 DNA reads TGCAGTGCTAGAGAACTACAGGGCGGCAATCAGCCCCAGCATTTT. Translating gives CSARELQGGNQPQHF.